The rows below give T cell receptor beta chains drawn from one sample of a study of identifying expanded T cells in peripheral blood. Measured with immunoSEQ multiplex PCR; TCRdb has only the in-frame clones, and not every one. The sample lists approximately 100,000 clones; roughly 90% were seen once. The specimen was blood. Receptors originate from a person aged 18 to 75 in good health. Both conserved end residues are part of each CDR3. D genes are given only for firm matches. Expanded clones are given a class, and other clones once, few, many or no size at all.

v_call,j_call,cdr3_length,d_call,clone_size,cdr3_aa,cdr3_nt
TRBV6-1,TRBJ2-1,15,TRBD1,-,CASSERDRSYNEQFF,TGTGCCAGCAGTGAACGGGACAGAAGCTACAATGAGCAGTTCTTC
TRBV21-1,TRBJ2-7,15,-,-,CASSNGQGKFYEQYF,TGTGCCAGCAGCAATGGACAGGGCAAATTCTACGAGCAGTACTTC
TRBV19,TRBJ2-7,14,-,-,CASSIGRGNYEQYF,TGTGCCAGTAGTATCGGTAGGGGCAACTACGAGCAGTACTTC
TRBV2,TRBJ2-1,15,TRBD2,-,CASRGSGRALVEQFF,TGTGCCAGCAGAGGAAGCGGGAGGGCCCTCGTCGAGCAGTTCTTC
TRBV7-9,TRBJ2-1,13,-,-,CASSLLQGDEQFF,TGTGCCAGCAGCTTGCTGCAGGGAGATGAGCAGTTCTTC
TRBV7-2,TRBJ2-2,14,-,-,CASSLRSGSGELFF,TGTGCCAGCAGCTTAAGATCGGGTAGCGGGGAGCTGTTTTTT
TRBV7-9,TRBJ1-1,13,-,-,CASSAGWNTEAFF,TGTGCCAGCAGCGCAGGATGGAACACTGAAGCTTTCTTT
TRBV7-2,TRBJ2-1,14,TRBD2,-,CASTIAGGTNEQFF,TGTGCCAGCACCATAGCGGGGGGGACCAATGAGCAGTTCTTC
TRBV27,TRBJ2-7,15,TRBD1,-,CASSLSQGARYEQYF,TGTGCCAGCAGTTTATCCCAGGGGGCACGATACGAGCAGTACTTC
TRBV6-6,TRBJ1-2,16,TRBD1,-,CASSQTGTGAQRDYTF,TGTGCCAGCAGCCAAACCGGGACAGGGGCTCAAAGGGACTACACCTTC
TRBV7-6,TRBJ2-2,16,TRBD2,-,CASSLGGGRGAGELFF,TGTGCCAGCAGCTTAGGTGGCGGGAGAGGGGCCGGGGAGCTGTTTTTT
TRBV5-4,TRBJ1-5,15,-,-,CASSLDGGEKWPQHF,TGTGCCAGCAGCTTGGATGGAGGAGAGAAGTGGCCCCAGCATTTT
TRBV18,TRBJ1-2,16,TRBD1,-,CASSPLGQGGSYGYTF,TGTGCCAGCTCACCCTTGGGACAGGGGGGTTCTTATGGCTACACCTTC
TRBV2,TRBJ2-1,12,-,-,CASKGVGAEQFF,TGTGCCAGCAAAGGTGTGGGAGCTGAGCAGTTCTTC
TRBV6-6,TRBJ1-5,14,-,-,CAISALAGNQPQHF,TGTGCCATCTCGGCCCTAGCAGGCAATCAGCCCCAGCATTTT
TRBV29-1,TRBJ2-3,16,TRBD2,-,CSVVPPGLEATDTQYF,TGCAGCGTTGTTCCCCCGGGACTAGAGGCCACAGATACGCAGTATTTT
TRBV19,TRBJ1-1,15,-,-,CASCYGGRGSTEAFF,TGTGCCAGTTGCTATGGGGGGAGGGGGAGCACTGAAGCTTTCTTT
TRBV7-3,TRBJ2-1,14,-,-,CASSLAEAGDEQFF,TGTGCCAGCAGCTTAGCCGAAGCGGGCGATGAGCAGTTCTTC
TRBV5-1,TRBJ2-5,17,TRBD1,-,CASSLGTGGLVQETQYF,TGCGCCAGCAGCTTGGGGACAGGGGGACTCGTTCAAGAGACCCAGTACTTC
TRBV7-3,TRBJ2-1,17,TRBD2,-,CASSVQPGLAGALEQFF,TGTGCCAGCAGCGTCCAGCCGGGACTAGCGGGAGCTCTTGAGCAGTTCTTC
TRBV6-5,TRBJ2-5,15,TRBD2,-,CASSYSSGSEETQYF,TGTGCCAGCAGTTACTCTAGCGGGAGTGAAGAGACCCAGTACTTC
TRBV28,TRBJ2-7,12,-,-,CASSLAFYEQYF,TGTGCCAGCAGTTTGGCTTTCTACGAGCAGTACTTC
TRBV27,TRBJ1-1,14,-,-,CASRWGGMNTEAFF,TGTGCCAGCAGGTGGGGGGGGATGAACACTGAAGCTTTCTTT
TRBV9,TRBJ1-1,17,-,-,CASSVDWSGGRNTEAFF,TGTGCCAGCAGCGTAGATTGGTCCGGGGGTCGGAACACTGAAGCTTTCTTT
TRBV7-9,TRBJ2-1,15,TRBD2,-,CASSWGGSSYNEQFF,TGTGCCAGCAGCTGGGGCGGGAGCTCCTACAATGAGCAGTTCTTC
TRBV2,TRBJ2-1,15,TRBD2,-,CASSEWREGLNEQFF,TGTGCCAGCAGTGAATGGCGGGAGGGCCTAAATGAGCAGTTCTTC
TRBV18,TRBJ2-7,15,-,once,CASSDSKDRTYEQYF,TGTGCCAGCTCCGATTCAAAGGACCGGACCTACGAGCAGTACTTC
TRBV4-1,TRBJ2-1,16,-,-,CASSQERHGSYNEQFF,TGCGCCAGCAGCCAAGAGCGCCATGGGTCCTACAATGAGCAGTTCTTC
TRBV18,TRBJ1-5,15,-,-,CASSPPLQGGGPQHF,TGTGCCAGCTCACCACCGCTTCAGGGCGGTGGGCCCCAGCATTTT
TRBV13,TRBJ1-1,16,-,-,CASSLFRDFRNTEAFF,TGTGCCAGCAGCTTGTTCAGGGATTTTCGGAACACTGAAGCTTTCTTT
TRBV7-8,TRBJ2-7,15,-,-,CASSSAYRVSNEQYF,TGTGCCAGCAGCTCCGCCTACAGGGTGTCAAACGAGCAGTACTTC
TRBV5-6,TRBJ2-2,13,-,-,CASSLVGTGELFF,TGTGCCAGCAGCTTGGTCGGCACCGGGGAGCTGTTTTTT
TRBV6-1,TRBJ1-2,13,-,-,CASRGQSDYGYTF,TGTGCCAGCAGAGGACAGTCCGACTATGGCTACACCTTC
TRBV7-9,TRBJ2-1,13,-,-,CASSFGLDNEQFF,TGTGCCAGCAGCTTCGGGTTGGACAATGAGCAGTTCTTC
TRBV18,TRBJ1-5,14,TRBD1,once,CASSRDRAGQPQHF,TGTGCCAGCTCACGGGACAGGGCGGGACAGCCCCAGCATTTT
TRBV27,TRBJ1-2,17,TRBD1,-,CASSNPGTGGWKIGYTF,TGTGCCAGCAGTAACCCCGGGACAGGGGGTTGGAAGATAGGCTACACCTTC
TRBV7-7,TRBJ2-5,13,-,-,CASTLIQGETQYF,TGTGCCAGCACCCTAATACAGGGAGAGACCCAGTACTTC
TRBV28,TRBJ2-1,15,TRBD1,-,CASIIGTGEYNEQFF,TGTGCCAGCATAATTGGGACAGGGGAATACAATGAGCAGTTCTTC
TRBV7-9,TRBJ2-3,17,-,-,CASSPSIGGAGTDTQYF,TGTGCCAGCAGCCCCTCCATTGGAGGGGCCGGCACAGATACGCAGTATTTT
TRBV27,TRBJ2-7,15,TRBD1,-,CASSLFSGGPYEQYF,TGTGCCAGCAGTTTATTTTCAGGGGGCCCCTACGAGCAGTACTTC
TRBV2,TRBJ2-1,16,TRBD1,once,CASSDVGSGGRNEQFF,TGTGCCAGCAGTGATGTTGGATCAGGGGGCAGGAATGAGCAGTTCTTC
TRBV19,TRBJ1-4,18,-,-,CASSIAIRFSATNEKLFF,TGTGCCAGTAGTATAGCGATAAGGTTTTCGGCAACTAATGAAAAACTGTTTTTT
TRBV28,TRBJ2-5,12,-,-,CASSLSRETQYF,TGTGCCAGCAGTTTATCCCGGGAGACCCAGTACTTC
TRBV6-6,TRBJ2-7,16,TRBD1,-,CASTLQGGSPAYEQYF,TGTGCCAGCACCTTACAGGGGGGTTCCCCCGCCTACGAGCAGTACTTC
TRBV7-9,TRBJ2-3,13,-,-,CASSSLQKDTQYF,TGTGCCAGCAGCTCCCTCCAAAAGGATACGCAGTATTTT
TRBV10-3,TRBJ2-7,15,-,few,CAISERDQTGREQYF,TGTGCCATCAGTGAGCGGGACCAGACAGGTCGCGAGCAGTACTTC
TRBV9,TRBJ1-6,15,-,-,CASSLAGSGSSPLHF,TGTGCCAGCAGCCTCGCGGGGTCTGGGTCATCACCCCTCCACTTT
TRBV29-1,TRBJ2-3,14,TRBD1,-,CSATGQGATDTQYF,TGCAGCGCAACGGGACAGGGGGCCACAGATACGCAGTATTTT
TRBV5-4,TRBJ1-5,18,-,-,CASSFRAIPWREDQPQHF,TGTGCCAGCAGCTTCAGAGCTATACCTTGGAGGGAGGATCAGCCCCAGCATTTT
TRBV6-1,TRBJ1-1,14,TRBD1,-,CASSEGQGPLEAFF,TGTGCCAGCAGCGAGGGACAGGGGCCGCTCGAAGCTTTCTTT
TRBV5-4,TRBJ2-7,14,-,-,CASSTTGPAYEQYF,TGTGCCAGCAGCACGACGGGTCCTGCCTACGAGCAGTACTTC
TRBV5-1,TRBJ1-3,15,-,-,CASSLSSGLGNTIYF,TGCGCCAGCAGCTTAAGCTCGGGGCTTGGAAACACCATATATTTT
TRBV30,TRBJ2-5,13,-,-,CAWSVTPIGTQYF,TGTGCCTGGAGTGTAACCCCTATAGGGACCCAGTACTTC